The 10 T cell receptor beta chains reported below all come from one sample, sequenced in a study of monozygotic twins with inflammatory bowel disease. One entry per CDR3 protein, without DNA, is what TCRdb gives after re-calling the 5' RACE reads. Its table records around 140,000 distinct CDR3 sequences. Specimen: blood. The source of these receptors is a human donor with ulcerative colitis or Crohn's disease, or a healthy co-twin of an affected twin (not recorded which).

The chain is built from TRBV5-6 and TRBJ1-3. This CDR3 is built from 13 residues. Germline V gene sequence: CDR1 SGHDT, CDR2 YYEEEE. The CDR3 sequence is CASSFSSGNTIYF.

The chain links TRBV5-1 to TRBJ2-6; TCRdb names TRBD1, which stays unverified in the absence of DNA. CDR1 is SGHRS, CDR2 YFSETQ, per germline. This CDR3 has 15 residues. CDR3 amino acids: CASSSRGSGANVLTF.

This sequence joins TRBV6-1 and TRBJ1-5. The CDR3 is made up of 14 amino acids. Germline V gene lookup returns CDR1 MNHNS and CDR2 SASEGT. The CDR3 sequence is CASSEAGGIQPQHF.

The chain recombines TRBV19 with TRBJ1-3; TCRdb proposes TRBD1, but this gene call is untestable without DNA. This CDR3 has 14 amino acids. Germline V gives CDR1 LNHDA, CDR2 SQIVND (reference sequence). CDR3 sequence reads: CASSMRGLRNTIYF. The full variable domain, its missing parts supplied by reference TRBV19 and TRBJ1-3, is DGGITQSPKYLFRKEGQNVTLSCEQNLNHDAMYWYRQDPGQGLRLIYYSQIVNDFQKGDIAEGYSVSREKKESFPLTVTSAQKNPTAFYLCASSMRGLRNTIYFGEGSWLTVV.

J is TRBJ2-5 and V is TRBV28; TCRdb reports TRBD1, a call that lacks DNA to check it against. Germline V CDR1 and CDR2: MDHEN, SYDVKM. The CDR3 consists of 14 residues. CDR3 sequence reads: CASSRGQVGETQYF.

CDR3: CASTGLAGSPVNEQFF. This rearrangement joins TRBV6-1 to TRBJ2-1; TCRdb returns TRBD2, unconfirmable since there is no DNA. The CDR3 is made up of 16 amino acids. The V gene's germline CDR1 is MNHNS and CDR2 SASEGT.

V usage is TRBV12-5 and J usage is TRBJ2-3. The CDR3 is 13 residues long. Germline values: CDR1 LGHNT, CDR2 FRNRAP. CDR3 residues: CASGSPLGDTQYF.

The chain recombines TRBV3-1 with TRBJ1-1; TCRdb's assignment of TRBD1 cannot be checked, as there is no DNA. CDR3 size: 13 residues. Germline V gene lookup returns CDR1 LGHDT and CDR2 YNNKEL (reference sequence). This CDR3 reads CASSPKGDTEAFF.

The chain is built from TRBV6-1 and TRBJ1-6; TCRdb's D call of TRBD1 is untestable without DNA. The CDR3 runs 15 residues. CDR1 is MNHNS, CDR2 SASEGT, per germline. The CDR3 loop is CASSHRGVPDSPLHF.

The chain recombines TRBV19 with TRBJ1-5; checking the TCRdb D call of TRBD1 is not possible without DNA. The CDR3 has 15 amino acids. Looked up from germline, CDR1 is LNHDA and CDR2 is SQIVND (reference sequence). The CDR3 is CASTETNLGNQPQHF. Complete variable domain (other parts from reference TRBV19 and TRBJ1-5): DGGITQSPKYLFRKEGQNVTLSCEQNLNHDAMYWYRQDPGQGLRLIYYSQIVNDFQKGDIAEGYSVSREKKESFPLTVTSAQKNPTAFYLCASTETNLGNQPQHFGDGTRLSIL.